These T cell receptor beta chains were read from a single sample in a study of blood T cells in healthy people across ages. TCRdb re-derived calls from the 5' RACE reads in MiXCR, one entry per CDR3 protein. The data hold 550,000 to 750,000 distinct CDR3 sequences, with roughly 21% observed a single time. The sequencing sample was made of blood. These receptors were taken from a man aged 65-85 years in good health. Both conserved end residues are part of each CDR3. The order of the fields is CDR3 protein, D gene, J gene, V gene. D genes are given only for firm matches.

CDR3aa: CASSAGVSQPQHF; d_gene: -; j_gene: TRBJ1-5; v_gene: TRBV10-2
CDR3aa: CASRTGTGAETQYF; d_gene: TRBD1; j_gene: TRBJ2-5; v_gene: TRBV6-6
CDR3aa: CAGNSGVANEKLFF; d_gene: -; j_gene: TRBJ1-4; v_gene: TRBV4-1
CDR3aa: CASSAPELAGGTYEQYF; d_gene: TRBD2; j_gene: TRBJ2-7; v_gene: TRBV28
CDR3aa: CASSQLQGVREKLFF; d_gene: TRBD1; j_gene: TRBJ1-4; v_gene: TRBV5-1
CDR3aa: CSARATGATGELFF; d_gene: -; j_gene: TRBJ2-2; v_gene: TRBV20-1
CDR3aa: CSVSGGASSYNEQFF; d_gene: -; j_gene: TRBJ2-1; v_gene: TRBV29-1
CDR3aa: CASSYRGTQKREWTGELFF; d_gene: TRBD2; j_gene: TRBJ2-2; v_gene: TRBV6-5
CDR3aa: CASSSPGYTQYF; d_gene: -; j_gene: TRBJ2-3; v_gene: TRBV7-2
CDR3aa: CASSLKDGETPQHF; d_gene: -; j_gene: TRBJ1-5; v_gene: TRBV12-3/TRBV12-4
CDR3aa: CASSSRDRGPYEQYF; d_gene: TRBD1; j_gene: TRBJ2-7; v_gene: TRBV11-1
CDR3aa: CASSQRVVTDTQYF; d_gene: -; j_gene: TRBJ2-3; v_gene: TRBV4-1
CDR3aa: CASSWQIGVGETQYF; d_gene: -; j_gene: TRBJ2-5; v_gene: TRBV12-3/TRBV12-4
CDR3aa: CASSRFAGGLQETQYF; d_gene: TRBD2; j_gene: TRBJ2-5; v_gene: TRBV4-1
CDR3aa: CASSQGGKESAYGYTF; d_gene: -; j_gene: TRBJ1-2; v_gene: TRBV14
CDR3aa: CASAGTSGGELFF; d_gene: -; j_gene: TRBJ2-2; v_gene: TRBV2
CDR3aa: CASSENTGTNEKLFF; d_gene: -; j_gene: TRBJ1-4; v_gene: TRBV9
CDR3aa: CASSQVGSSRVTQYF; d_gene: -; j_gene: TRBJ2-5; v_gene: TRBV14